This T cell receptor (beta chain) was profiled in a study of cytomegalovirus exposure and HLA in healthy donors. Points from the study as a whole: The study designated over 150 TCR beta chains cytomegalovirus-associated. HLA alleles showed associations with about 15,000 TCR beta sequences in a later analysis, at a 0.05 false discovery rate. HLA restriction was apparent for most CMV-associated TCR beta chains in a later analysis.

The CDR3 runs to 13 residues. V gave up 4 bases and J gave up 6 bases, with 12 bases separating them. Germline V gene lookup returns CDR1 MGHRA and CDR2 YSYEKL. This clone was detected only once. No antigen is known for it. The PCR ran on 60 Vbeta and 13 Jbeta primers. The data were produced by immunoSEQ multiplex PCR, yet TCRdb's version contains in-frame clones alone and is incomplete. Among 150,000 or so clones listed, over 75% were seen once. Sequencing used PBMCs. The rearrangement joins TRBV4-1 to TRBJ1-2; D is unresolved. This sequence was found in a man aged 50-59 years in good health and CMV-seropositive. The CDR3, as DNA: TGCGCCAGCAGCCCCAGTGGTCTGAATGGCTACACCTTC. This translates into CASSPSGLNGYTF.